This T cell receptor beta chain was obtained from a study of blood T cells in healthy people across ages. Study in general: Template switching retrieved approximately one barcoded beta molecule for each two T cells. Whole-study findings and limits: Bulk PBMC profiling left naive and antigen-experienced comparisons inconclusive. CMV status of donors was not determined, possibly confounding expanded clonotype changes.

The sample providers were healthy Caucasian people from Russia, aged roughly 6 to 95. Only one count was recorded for this clonotype. What it binds is not known. One end of the junction does not line up with germline, which may come from a read error. A second 7 to 11 cycle PCR used barcoded and J-beta primers. One entry per CDR3 protein results from TCRdb running MiXCR on the 5' RACE reads. This table has more than 1,400,000 distinct CDR3 sequences, around 42% appearing once. This CDR3 comprises 15 residues. The germline CDR1 and CDR2 sequences are SNHLY and FYNNEI. This TCR derives from a woman between 18 and 29 years old in good health. V and J are TRBV2 and TRBJ2-1; the D gene could be TRBD1 or TRBD2 (7 bases each). TRBJ2-7 matches the DNA end more closely, so the J call is doubtful. The sequencing input was blood. The CDR3 nucleotides are TGTGCCAGTAGTGATGGGGGAGGGGGCTACAATGAGCAGTACTTC. Its translation is CASSDGGGGYNEQYF.